A single sample is the source of the 9 T cell receptor beta chains below, sequenced in a study of blood T cell repertoires in COVID-19. Method: immunoSEQ multiplex PCR; TCRdb's copy keeps in-frame clones and lacks some. The profile shows 130,000 to 150,000 clones, 84% of them singletons. The sequenced sample consisted of peripheral blood. The receptors stem from a man between 60 and 75 years old with active or convalescent COVID-19.

The CDR3 here is CASSEAVRVVAGLFF. The CDR3 DNA reads TGTGCCAGCAGTGAAGCGGTTCGGGTGGTTGCGGGGCTGTTTTTT. The chain links TRBV2 to TRBJ2-2, with D perhaps TRBD2 (5 bases). Germline V lookup: CDR1 SNHLY, CDR2 FYNNEI. The CDR3 totals 15 residues. V lost 0 bases and J lost 13, with 18 bases in between.

V and J are TRBV3-1 (or the pseudogene TRBV3-2) and TRBJ2-2; D might be TRBD2 (5 bases). V was cut by 1 base and J by 6 bases, with 15 bases left in between. CDR3 length equals 16 residues. Germline CDR1 is LGHDT and CDR2 is YNNKEL (reference sequence). The CDR3 here is CASSQALRLAPGELFF. The CDR3 nucleotides read TGTGCCAGCAGCCAAGCCCTGAGGCTAGCCCCCGGGGAGCTGTTTTTT.

The genes are TRBV27 and TRBJ1-6; D uncertain. Germline CDR1 MNHEY, CDR2 SMNVEV (reference sequence). Trimming pared 5 bases from V and 10 bases from J, leaving 9 bases between. CDR3 size: 12 residues. The CDR3 loop is CASSPLGSPLHF. The CDR3 nucleotides read TGTGCCAGCAGTCCCCTCGGGTCACCCCTCCACTTT.

The chain carries TRBV5-4 and TRBJ2-1, with D perhaps TRBD2 (9 bases). This CDR3 spans 16 amino acids. Trimming removed 4 bases from V and 4 bases from J, with 18 bases in between. CDR1 and CDR2 (germline): SGHNT, YYREEE (reference sequence). CDR3 residues: CASSGQGAGGYNEQFF. The CDR3 coding sequence is TGTGCCAGCAGCGGACAGGGAGCGGGGGGATACAATGAGCAGTTCTTC.

The chain couples TRBV7-8 to TRBJ2-7, with 11 bases aligning to TRBD2. Germline V lookup: CDR1 SGHVS, CDR2 FQNEAQ. V lost 5 bases to trimming and J lost 3 bases; unmatched junction nucleotides: 6. The CDR3 contains 15 residues. The CDR3 protein is CASSHRGLAGYEQYF. As DNA, the CDR3 is TGTGCCAGCAGCCACCGTGGACTAGCGGGCTACGAGCAGTACTTC.

This clone showed up just a few times. The V call is TRBV9, the J call TRBJ1-4; no clear D gene. The CDR3 totals 17 residues. The V gene lost 4 bases and the J gene lost 0 bases, with 16 bases spanning the gap. Germline V gene data show CDR1 as SGDLS and CDR2 as YYNGEE. In nucleotides, the CDR3 is TGTGCCAGCAGCCGGGGTCGGGAGGTTGCAACTAATGAAAAACTGTTTTTT. It encodes CASSRGREVATNEKLFF.

This clone was seen more than once but under ten times. This chain joins TRBV18 and TRBJ2-6; 9 bases are a match to TRBD1. The CDR3 spans 18 residues. V gave up 2 bases and J gave up 3 bases; unmatched junction bases: 8. The germline V gene has CDR1 KGHSH and CDR2 LQKENI. CDR3 DNA: TGTGCCAGCTCACCAATCCCTGGACAGGGGTTTGGGGCCAACGTCCTGACTTTC. Protein sequence: CASSPIPGQGFGANVLTF.

The rearrangement links TRBV10-2 to TRBJ1-4; 8 nucleotides agree with TRBD1. Germline CDR1 reads WSHSY; CDR2 reads SAAADI. The V and J ends lost 8 bases and 0 bases, in that order; junction bases with no gene match: 11. The CDR3 totals 17 residues. The CDR3 DNA reads TGCGCCAGCGGGACAGGTACCCAACTTGCAACTAATGAAAAACTGTTTTTT. Protein product: CASGTGTQLATNEKLFF.

V gene TRBV24-1 combines with J gene TRBJ2-5; 9 bases are shared with TRBD2. The junction had 14 bases not matched to a gene; V was cut back by 5 bases and J by 5 bases. CDR3 length: 17 residues. The germline V gene has CDR1 KGHDR and CDR2 SFDVKD. The CDR3 region has the DNA TGTGCCACCAGTGCCCCCTGGGGTAGCGGGAGTCGGGAGACCCAGTACTTC. It translates to CATSAPWGSGSRETQYF.